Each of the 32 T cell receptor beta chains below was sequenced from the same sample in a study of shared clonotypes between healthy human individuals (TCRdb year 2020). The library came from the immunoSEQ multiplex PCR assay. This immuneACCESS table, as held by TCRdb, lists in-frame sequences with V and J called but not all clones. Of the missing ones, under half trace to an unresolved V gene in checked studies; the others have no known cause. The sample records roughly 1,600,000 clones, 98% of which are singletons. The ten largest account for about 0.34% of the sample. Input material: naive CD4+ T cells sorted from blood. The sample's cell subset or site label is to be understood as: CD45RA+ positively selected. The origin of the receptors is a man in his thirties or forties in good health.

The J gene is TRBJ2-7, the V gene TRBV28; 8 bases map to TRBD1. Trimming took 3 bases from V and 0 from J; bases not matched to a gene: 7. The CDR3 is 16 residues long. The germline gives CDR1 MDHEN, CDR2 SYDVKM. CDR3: CASSFRLQGASYEQYF. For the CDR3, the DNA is TGTGCCAGCAGTTTTCGTCTCCAGGGGGCCTCCTACGAGCAGTACTTC.

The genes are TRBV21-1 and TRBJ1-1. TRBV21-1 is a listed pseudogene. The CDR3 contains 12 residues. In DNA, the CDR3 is TGTGCCAGCAGCAAAGAAGGTACTGAAGCTTTCTTT. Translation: CASSKEGTEAFF.

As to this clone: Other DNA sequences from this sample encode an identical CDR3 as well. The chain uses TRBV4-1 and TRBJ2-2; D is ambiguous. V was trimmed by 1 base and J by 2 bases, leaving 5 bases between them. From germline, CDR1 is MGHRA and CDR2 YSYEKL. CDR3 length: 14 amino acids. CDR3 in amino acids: CASSQVPNTGELFF. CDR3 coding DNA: TGCGCCAGCAGCCAAGTCCCTAACACCGGGGAGCTGTTTTTT.

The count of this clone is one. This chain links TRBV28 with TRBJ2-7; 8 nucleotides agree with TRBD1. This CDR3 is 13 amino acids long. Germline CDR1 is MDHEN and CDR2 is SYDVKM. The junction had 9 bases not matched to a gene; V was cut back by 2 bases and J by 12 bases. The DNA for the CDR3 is TGTGCCAGCAGTTTACCCCGGCCAGGGGGCACGTACTTC. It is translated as CASSLPRPGGTYF.

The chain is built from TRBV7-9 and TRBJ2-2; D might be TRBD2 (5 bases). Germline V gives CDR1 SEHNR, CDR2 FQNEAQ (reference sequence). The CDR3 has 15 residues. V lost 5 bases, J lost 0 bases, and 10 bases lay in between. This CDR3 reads CASSAGIANTGELFF. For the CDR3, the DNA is TGTGCCAGCAGCGCCGGGATAGCGAACACCGGGGAGCTGTTTTTT.

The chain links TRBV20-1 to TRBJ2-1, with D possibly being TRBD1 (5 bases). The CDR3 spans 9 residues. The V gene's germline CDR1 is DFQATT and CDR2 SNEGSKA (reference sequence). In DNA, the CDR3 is TGCAGCGCAGGGTTTGAGCAGTTCTTC. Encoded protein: CSAGFEQFF.

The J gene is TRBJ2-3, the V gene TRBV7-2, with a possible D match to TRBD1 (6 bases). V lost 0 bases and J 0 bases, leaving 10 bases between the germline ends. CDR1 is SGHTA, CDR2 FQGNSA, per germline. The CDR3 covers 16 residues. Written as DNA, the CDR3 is TGTGCCAGCAGCTTAGCCTGGGGGCTGAGCACAGATACGCAGTATTTT. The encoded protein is CASSLAWGLSTDTQYF.

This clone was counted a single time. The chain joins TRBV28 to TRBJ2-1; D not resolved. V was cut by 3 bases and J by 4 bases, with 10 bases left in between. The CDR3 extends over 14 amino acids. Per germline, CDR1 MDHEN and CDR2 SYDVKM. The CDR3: CASSLRWSYNEQFF. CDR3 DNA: TGTGCCAGCAGTTTGCGTTGGTCTTACAATGAGCAGTTCTTC.

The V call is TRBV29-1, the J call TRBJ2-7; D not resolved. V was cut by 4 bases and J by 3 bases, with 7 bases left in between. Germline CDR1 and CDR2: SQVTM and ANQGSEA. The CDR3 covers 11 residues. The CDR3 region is CSVVQNYEQYF. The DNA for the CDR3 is TGCAGCGTTGTACAAAACTACGAGCAGTACTTC.

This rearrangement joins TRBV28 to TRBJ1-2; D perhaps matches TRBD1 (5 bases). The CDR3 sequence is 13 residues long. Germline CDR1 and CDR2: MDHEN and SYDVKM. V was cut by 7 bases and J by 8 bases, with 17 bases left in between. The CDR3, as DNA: TGTGCCAGCATACAGGCGGGACTGGGGGGCTACACCTTC. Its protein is CASIQAGLGGYTF.

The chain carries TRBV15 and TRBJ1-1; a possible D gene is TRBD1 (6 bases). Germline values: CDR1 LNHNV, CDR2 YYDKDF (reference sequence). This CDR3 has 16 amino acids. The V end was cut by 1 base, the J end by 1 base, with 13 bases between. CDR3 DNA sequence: TGTGCCACCAGCAGAGGTGAGTGGGGGCCGAACACTGAAGCTTTCTTT. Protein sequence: CATSRGEWGPNTEAFF.

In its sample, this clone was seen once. The CDR3 here is CASSRTFTREADNEQFF. CDR3 sequence (DNA): TGCGCCAGCAGCCGAACCTTCACTCGGGAGGCGGACAATGAGCAGTTCTTC. This chain connects TRBV4-1 to TRBJ2-1, with TRBD2 matching 7 bases. The V and J ends lost 4 bases and 5 bases, in that order; junction bases with no gene match: 14. This CDR3 is 17 amino acids long. Germline assignment: CDR1 MGHRA and CDR2 YSYEKL.

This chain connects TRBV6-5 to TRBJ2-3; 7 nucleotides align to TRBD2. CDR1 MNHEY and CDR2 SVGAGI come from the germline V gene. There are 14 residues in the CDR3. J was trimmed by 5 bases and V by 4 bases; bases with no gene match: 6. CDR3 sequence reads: CASSSPGLIDTQYF. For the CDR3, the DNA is TGTGCCAGCAGTTCCCCGGGACTAATAGATACGCAGTATTTT.

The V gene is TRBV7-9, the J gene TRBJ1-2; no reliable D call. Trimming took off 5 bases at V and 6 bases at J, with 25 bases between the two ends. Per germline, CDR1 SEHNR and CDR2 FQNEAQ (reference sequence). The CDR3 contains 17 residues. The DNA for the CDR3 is TGTGCCAGCAGCCCTAGCGAGGAGCGACCTGATACTGATGGCTACACCTTC. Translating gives CASSPSEERPDTDGYTF.

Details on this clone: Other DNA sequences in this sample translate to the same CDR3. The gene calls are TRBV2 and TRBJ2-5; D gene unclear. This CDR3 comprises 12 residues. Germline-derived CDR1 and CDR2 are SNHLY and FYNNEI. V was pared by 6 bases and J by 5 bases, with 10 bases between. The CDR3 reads CASRGSWETQYF. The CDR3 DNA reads TGTGCCAGCAGGGGGTCGTGGGAGACCCAGTACTTC. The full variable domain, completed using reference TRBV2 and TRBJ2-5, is EPEVTQTPSHQVTQMGQEVILRCVPISNHLYFYWYRQILGQKVEFLVSFYNNEISEKSEIFDDQFSVERPDGSNFTLKIRSTKLEDSAMYFCASRGSWETQYFGPGTRLLVL.

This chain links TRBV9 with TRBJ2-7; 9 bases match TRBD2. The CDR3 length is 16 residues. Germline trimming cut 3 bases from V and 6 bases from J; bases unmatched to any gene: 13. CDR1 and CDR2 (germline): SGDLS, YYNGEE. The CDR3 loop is CASSATGTSFVGEQYF. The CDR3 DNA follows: TGTGCCAGCAGCGCCACCGGGACTAGCTTTGTCGGCGAGCAGTACTTC.

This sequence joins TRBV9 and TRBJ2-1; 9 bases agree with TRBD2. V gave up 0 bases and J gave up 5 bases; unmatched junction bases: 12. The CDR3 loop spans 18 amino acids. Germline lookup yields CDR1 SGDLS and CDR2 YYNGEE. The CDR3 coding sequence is TGTGCCAGCAGCGTAGGAGGATACGGTAGGACTAGCGACAATGAGCAGTTCTTC. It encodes CASSVGGYGRTSDNEQFF.

The CDR3 nucleotides are TGTGCCAGCAGCGAATGGGGGGAAGGGGTAGATACGCAGTATTTT. Protein product: CASSEWGEGVDTQYF. The chain carries TRBV11-2 and TRBJ2-3, with D perhaps matching TRBD2 (6 bases). This CDR3 spans 15 amino acids. The V end was cut by 5 bases, the J end by 5 bases, with 17 bases between. Germline loops: CDR1 SGHAT, CDR2 FQNNGV.

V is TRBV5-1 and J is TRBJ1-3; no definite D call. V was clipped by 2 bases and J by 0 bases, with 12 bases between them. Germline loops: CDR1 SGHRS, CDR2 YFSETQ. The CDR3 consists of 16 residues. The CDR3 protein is CASSFIPSSSGNTIYF. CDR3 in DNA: TGCGCCAGCAGCTTCATACCGAGTAGCTCTGGAAACACCATATATTTT.

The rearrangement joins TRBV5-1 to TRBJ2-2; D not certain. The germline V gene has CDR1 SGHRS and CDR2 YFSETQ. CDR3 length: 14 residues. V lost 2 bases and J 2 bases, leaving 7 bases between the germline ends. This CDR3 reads CASSFAVNTGELFF. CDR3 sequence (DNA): TGCGCCAGCAGCTTTGCAGTTAACACCGGGGAGCTGTTTTTT.

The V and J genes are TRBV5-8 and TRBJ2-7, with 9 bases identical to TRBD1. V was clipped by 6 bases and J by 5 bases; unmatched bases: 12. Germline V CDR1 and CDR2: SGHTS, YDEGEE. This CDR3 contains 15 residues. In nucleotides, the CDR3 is TGTGCCAGCACCGTATACCGGGACAGGGTCAACGAGCAGTACTTC. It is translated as CASTVYRDRVNEQYF.

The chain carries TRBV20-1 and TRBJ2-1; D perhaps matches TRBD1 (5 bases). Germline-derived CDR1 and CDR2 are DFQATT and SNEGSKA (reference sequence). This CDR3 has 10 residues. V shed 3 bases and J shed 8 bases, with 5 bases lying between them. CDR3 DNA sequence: TGCAGTGCTAGGGGGCATGAGCAGTTCTTC. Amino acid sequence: CSARGHEQFF.

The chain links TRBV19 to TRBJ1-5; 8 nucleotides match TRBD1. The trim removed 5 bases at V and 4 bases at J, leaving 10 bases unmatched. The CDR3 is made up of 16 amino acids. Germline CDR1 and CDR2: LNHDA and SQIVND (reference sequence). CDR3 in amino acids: CASSGFQGAGNQPQHF. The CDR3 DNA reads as TGTGCCAGTAGTGGCTTCCAGGGGGCTGGTAATCAGCCCCAGCATTTT.

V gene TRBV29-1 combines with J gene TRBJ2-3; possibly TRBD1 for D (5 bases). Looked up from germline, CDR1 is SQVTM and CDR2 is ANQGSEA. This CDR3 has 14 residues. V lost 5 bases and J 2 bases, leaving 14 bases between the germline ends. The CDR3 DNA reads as TGCAGCGTTTTGGCCTCGACAGACACAGATACGCAGTATTTT. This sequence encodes CSVLASTDTDTQYF.

CDR3 region: CASSLEGGGTDTQYF. The CDR3 nucleotides read TGTGCCAGCAGCTTGGAAGGGGGCGGCACAGATACGCAGTATTTT. The chain employs TRBV5-8 and TRBJ2-3, with TRBD1 matching over 7 bases. Germline V CDR1 and CDR2: SGHTS, YDEGEE. V shed 0 bases, J shed 1 base, and the junction held 2 bases outside the gene matches. The CDR3 is 15 residues long.

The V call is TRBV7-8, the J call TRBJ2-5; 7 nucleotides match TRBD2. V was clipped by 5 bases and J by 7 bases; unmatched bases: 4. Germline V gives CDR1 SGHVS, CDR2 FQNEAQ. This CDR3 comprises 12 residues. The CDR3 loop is CASSATGGTQYF. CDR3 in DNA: TGTGCCAGCAGCGCGACGGGGGGGACCCAGTACTTC.

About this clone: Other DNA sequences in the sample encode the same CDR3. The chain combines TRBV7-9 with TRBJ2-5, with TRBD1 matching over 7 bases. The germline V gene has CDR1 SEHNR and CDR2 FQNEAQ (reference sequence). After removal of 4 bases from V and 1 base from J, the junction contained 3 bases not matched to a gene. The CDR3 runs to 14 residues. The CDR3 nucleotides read TGTGCCAGCAGCTCAAACAGGGGCCAAGAGACCCAGTACTTC. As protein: CASSSNRGQETQYF.

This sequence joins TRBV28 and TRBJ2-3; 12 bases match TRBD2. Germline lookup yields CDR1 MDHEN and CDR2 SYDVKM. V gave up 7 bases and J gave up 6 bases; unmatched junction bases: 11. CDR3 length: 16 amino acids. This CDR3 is CASTLGLAGGLDTQYF. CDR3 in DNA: TGTGCCAGCACCTTGGGGCTAGCGGGAGGGTTGGATACGCAGTATTTT.

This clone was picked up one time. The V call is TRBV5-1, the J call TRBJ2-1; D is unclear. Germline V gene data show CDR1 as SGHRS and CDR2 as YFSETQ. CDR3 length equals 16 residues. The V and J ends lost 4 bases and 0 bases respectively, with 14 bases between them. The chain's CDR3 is CASSPPSSASYNEQFF. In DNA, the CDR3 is TGCGCCAGCAGCCCACCATCGAGCGCCTCCTACAATGAGCAGTTCTTC.

The CDR3 nucleotides are TGTGCCACTTTACGACAGGGGGCAGCGAACACTGAAGCTTTCTTT. Translation: CATLRQGAANTEAFF. The chain joins TRBV15 to TRBJ1-1, with 10 bases lining up with TRBD1. With V trimmed by 9 bases and J by 1 base, 8 bases remained unmatched. In germline, CDR1 is LNHNV, CDR2 YYDKDF (reference sequence). CDR3 length: 15 residues.

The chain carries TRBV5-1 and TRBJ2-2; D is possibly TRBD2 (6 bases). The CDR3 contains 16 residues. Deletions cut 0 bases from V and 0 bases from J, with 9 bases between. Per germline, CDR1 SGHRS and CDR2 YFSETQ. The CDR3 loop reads CASSLVSSANTGELFF. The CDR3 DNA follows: TGCGCCAGCAGCTTGGTATCTAGCGCGAACACCGGGGAGCTGTTTTTT.

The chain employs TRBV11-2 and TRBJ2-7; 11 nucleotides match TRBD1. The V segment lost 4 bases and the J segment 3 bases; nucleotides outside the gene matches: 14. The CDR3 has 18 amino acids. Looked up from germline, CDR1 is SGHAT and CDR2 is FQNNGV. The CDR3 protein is CASSSPYYRTGGIYEQYF. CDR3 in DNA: TGTGCCAGCAGCTCACCGTACTACCGGACAGGGGGCATCTACGAGCAGTACTTC.